This T cell receptor beta chain comes out of a study of T cell repertoires in aging, cancer and after chemotherapy. Broader study findings: Across the chemotherapy interval, each cancer cohort showed higher median generation probability, suggesting thymic rebound.

TRB rearrangements spanning V, D and J were amplified using mixed TRB-A/B primers. TCRdb used MiXCR to reprocess the multiplex PCR reads, holding one entry per CDR3 protein. The sample consists of 6,000 to 6,500 distinct CDR3 sequences, less than 40% of them appearing once. The CDR3 spans 11 residues. The ends lost 7 bases at V and 5 bases at J; junction bases unmatched: 4. Germline V lookup: CDR1 SQVTM, CDR2 ANQGSEA. TCR beta rearrangements were amplified from peripheral blood genomic DNA. This clonotype is medium-sized in the sample. The antigen remains undetermined. V usage is TRBV29-1 and J usage is TRBJ2-7; 8 nucleotides agree with TRBD1. The receptor was isolated from a human donor with a blood cancer. Sequences were obtained from blood. The CDR3 region has the DNA TGCAGCGGAAACAGGGGGAACGAGCAGTACTTC. Residues: CSGNRGNEQYF.